This is a list of T cell receptor beta chains from one sample in a study of blood T cell repertoires in COVID-19. Only in-frame clones appear in the TCRdb table, and some are missing; sequencing was by immunoSEQ multiplex PCR. The top ten clones hold roughly 10% of a sample with roughly 55,000 clones, 70% to 80% of them seen once. Specimen: peripheral blood. The receptor source for this set is a human donor in a cohort sampled during active COVID-19. CDR3s include the opening cysteine and the closing phenylalanine or tryptophan. Fields, in order: clone size, V gene, J gene, D gene, CDR3 length, CDR3 protein, CDR3 DNA. A D gene is named only where the DNA matches it firmly. Expanded clones are given a class, and other clones once, few, many or no size at all.

>NA|TRBV7-9|TRBJ2-1|NA|12
CASSLSNNEQFF
TGTGCCAGCAGCTTAAGCAACAATGAGCAGTTCTTC
>NA|TRBV5-4|TRBJ1-1|NA|14
CASSLVGRGTEAFF
TGTGCCAGCAGCTTGGTAGGGCGGGGCACTGAAGCTTTCTTT
>NA|TRBV28|TRBJ2-1|NA|12
CASSASPHEQFF
TGTGCCAGCAGTGCTAGCCCCCATGAGCAGTTCTTC
>NA|TRBV5-1|TRBJ2-1|TRBD2|16
CASSLTPIAGGNEQFF
TGCGCCAGCAGCTTGACCCCAATAGCGGGCGGCAATGAGCAGTTCTTC
>NA|TRBV4-2|TRBJ2-7|TRBD2|17
CASSQEFEREIAYEQYF
TGTGCCAGCAGCCAAGAGTTTGAGCGGGAGATCGCCTACGAGCAGTACTTC
>NA|TRBV28|TRBJ2-1|TRBD2|18
CASSPTALRLADYNEQFF
TGTGCCAGCAGTCCCACCGCCTTAAGACTAGCGGATTACAATGAGCAGTTCTTC
>NA|TRBV11-2|TRBJ2-1|TRBD1|15
CASTLITGTANEQFF
TGTGCCAGCACCTTGATTACCGGGACAGCAAATGAGCAGTTCTTC
>NA|TRBV11-2|TRBJ1-2|TRBD1|17
CASSSIPGDSLNYGYTF
TGTGCCAGCAGCTCTATACCTGGGGACAGTCTGAACTATGGCTACACCTTC
>NA|TRBV5-1|TRBJ2-2|TRBD1|17
CASSLDGTGINTGELFF
TGCGCCAGCAGCTTGGATGGGACAGGTATTAACACCGGGGAGCTGTTTTTT
>NA|TRBV14|TRBJ2-3|NA|16
CASSQERVRGADTQYF
TGTGCCAGCAGCCAAGAAAGGGTCAGGGGGGCAGATACGCAGTATTTT
>once|TRBV6-6|TRBJ2-3|NA|16
CASTSGRRVGTDTQYF
TGTGCCAGCACGTCCGGGAGAAGAGTTGGCACAGATACGCAGTATTTT
>once|TRBV28|TRBJ2-5|TRBD1|13
CASRTTGEETQYF
TGTGCCAGCAGGACGACAGGGGAAGAGACCCAGTACTTC
>few|TRBV5-1|TRBJ1-3|NA|16
CASSSRDSPTGNTIYF
TGCGCCAGCTCGTCCCGGGACTCCCCCACGGGAAACACCATATATTTT
>NA|TRBV18|TRBJ2-1|TRBD2|17
CASSSLGTSGPVNEQFF
TGTGCCAGCTCAAGCTTAGGGACTAGCGGGCCCGTAAATGAGCAGTTCTTC
>few|TRBV5-1|TRBJ2-7|TRBD2|13
CASSEGLAREQYF
TGCGCCAGCAGCGAGGGACTAGCGCGAGAGCAGTACTTC
>once|TRBV7-2|TRBJ2-3|NA|15
CASSRVPLGTDTQYF
TGTGCCAGCAGCCGGGTCCCTTTGGGCACAGATACGCAGTATTTT
>NA|TRBV30|TRBJ2-1|TRBD1|13
CAWKQGAYNEQFF
TGTGCCTGGAAACAGGGGGCTTACAATGAGCAGTTCTTC
>NA|TRBV25-1|TRBJ2-1|TRBD1|17
CASSASDQGAVYNEQFF
TGTGCCAGCAGTGCGAGCGACCAGGGGGCGGTCTACAATGAGCAGTTCTTC
>NA|TRBV19|TRBJ1-2|NA|15
CASSARRGGVFGYTF
TGTGCCAGTAGTGCCCGCCGGGGGGGAGTCTTTGGCTACACCTTC
>NA|TRBV28|TRBJ1-2|TRBD1|14
CASSFRTGVYGYTF
TGTGCCAGCAGTTTCCGGACAGGAGTCTATGGCTACACCTTC
>few|TRBV11-2|TRBJ1-6|NA|14
CASSSRRSNSPLHF
TGTGCCAGCAGCTCCCGCAGGTCTAATTCACCCCTCCACTTT
>few|TRBV6-5|TRBJ2-7|TRBD2|13
CASSPTSGYEQYF
TGTGCCAGCAGTCCGACTAGCGGTTACGAGCAGTACTTC
>NA|TRBV15|TRBJ1-1|NA|15
CATSRDLEKNTEAFF
TGTGCCACCAGCAGAGACCTGGAGAAGAACACTGAAGCTTTCTTT
>NA|TRBV19|TRBJ2-6|NA|16
CASSEQVRSGANVLTF
TGTGCCAGTAGTGAACAGGTTAGGTCTGGGGCCAACGTCCTGACTTTC
>once|TRBV11-2|TRBJ2-1|TRBD1|15
CASSSGTASYNEQFF
TGTGCCAGCAGCTCCGGGACAGCCTCCTACAATGAGCAGTTCTTC
>once|TRBV6-5|TRBJ2-6|NA|15
CASSSGETGANVLTF
TGTGCCAGCAGCTCCGGGGAAACTGGGGCCAACGTCCTGACTTTC
>NA|TRBV29-1|TRBJ2-3|TRBD2|18
CSVRVLAGGVEWADTQYF
TGCAGCGTTAGGGTACTAGCGGGAGGCGTCGAATGGGCAGATACGCAGTATTTT
>NA|TRBV27|TRBJ1-1|TRBD1|15
CASGYLTGGATEAFF
TGTGCCAGCGGATACTTGACAGGGGGCGCAACTGAAGCTTTCTTT
>NA|TRBV7-2|TRBJ2-1|TRBD1|14
CASSSGQGYNEQFF
TGTGCCAGCAGTTCGGGACAGGGGTACAATGAGCAGTTCTTC
>once|TRBV7-9|TRBJ2-7|TRBD2|15
CASSLVSGSSDEQYF
TGTGCCAGCAGCTTAGTTAGCGGGAGCTCCGACGAGCAGTACTTC
>NA|TRBV24-1|TRBJ1-2|NA|14
CATSDFPNGYGYTF
TGTGCCACCAGTGATTTCCCCAACGGCTATGGCTACACCTTC
>NA|TRBV4-3|TRBJ1-4|NA|13
CASSQGANEKLFF
TGCGCCAGCAGCCAAGGAGCTAATGAAAAACTGTTTTTT
>once|TRBV14|TRBJ2-5|NA|15
CASSHQRSSQETQYF
TGTGCCAGCAGCCACCAACGCTCCAGTCAAGAGACCCAGTACTTC
>few|TRBV7-9|TRBJ2-1|NA|15
CASSLAMTSYNEQFF
TGTGCCAGCAGCTTGGCGATGACTAGCTACAATGAGCAGTTCTTC
>NA|TRBV28|TRBJ1-5|NA|14
CASSPPRVNQPQHF
TGTGCCAGCAGCCCACCCAGGGTTAATCAGCCCCAGCATTTT
>few|TRBV29-1|TRBJ2-7|NA|12
CSVQGRGYEQYF
TGCAGCGTACAGGGCCGCGGCTACGAGCAGTACTTC
>NA|TRBV6-1|TRBJ1-2|NA|12
CASSDRNYGYTF
TGTGCCAGCAGTGACAGGAACTATGGCTACACCTTC
>NA|TRBV24-1|TRBJ1-5|NA|14
CATSGRGSNQPQHF
TGTGCCACCAGTGGCAGGGGTAGCAATCAGCCCCAGCATTTT
>NA|TRBV9|TRBJ1-5|NA|13
CASSVAGGQPQHF
TGTGCCAGCAGCGTAGCGGGGGGACAGCCCCAGCATTTT
>few|TRBV29-1|TRBJ1-1|NA|12
CSVVQGNTEAFF
TGCAGCGTTGTACAGGGGAACACTGAAGCTTTCTTT
>NA|TRBV2|TRBJ2-7|NA|15
CASSEEVGAAYEQYF
TGTGCCAGCAGTGAAGAAGTAGGGGCGGCCTACGAGCAGTACTTC
>NA|TRBV2|TRBJ2-6|NA|15
CASSGALSGANVLTF
TGTGCCAGCAGTGGGGCCCTCTCTGGGGCCAACGTCCTGACTTTC
>NA|TRBV23-1|TRBJ2-7|NA|16
CASSQTKRGRGAEQYF
TGCGCCAGCAGTCAGACGAAGAGGGGGAGAGGGGCCGAGCAGTACTTC
>NA|TRBV27|TRBJ2-4|NA|17
CASSLGPPTLAKNIQYF
TGTGCCAGCAGTTTAGGGCCACCGACCCTAGCCAAAAACATTCAGTACTTC
>NA|TRBV7-2|TRBJ2-7|NA|14
CASSAGRGSYEQYF
TGTGCCAGCAGCGCTGGCAGGGGCTCCTACGAGCAGTACTTC
>NA|TRBV18|TRBJ2-3|NA|14
CASSLIDRTDTQYF
TGTGCCAGCTCGCTAATAGACAGAACAGATACGCAGTATTTT
>few|TRBV24-1|TRBJ1-2|NA|12
CATSPGSYGYTF
TGTGCCACCAGTCCGGGAAGCTATGGCTACACCTTC
>NA|TRBV5-5|TRBJ1-1|NA|12
CASSYAGSEAFF
TGTGCCAGCAGCTATGCGGGAAGTGAAGCTTTCTTT
>NA|TRBV27|TRBJ2-4|TRBD1|16
CASSTLRDRGLYIQYF
TGTGCCAGCAGTACTCTCCGGGACAGGGGTTTATACATTCAGTACTTC
>NA|TRBV6-6|TRBJ2-7|TRBD2|16
CASSSVSSGSRYEQYF
TGTGCCAGCAGTTCCGTTTCTAGCGGGAGCAGGTACGAGCAGTACTTC
>NA|TRBV11-1|TRBJ2-7|NA|14
CASSPHPPPSEQYF
TGTGCCAGCAGCCCGCATCCCCCGCCCAGCGAGCAGTACTTC
>few|TRBV7-9|TRBJ2-3|NA|12
CASSPIVDTQYF
TGTGCCAGCAGCCCTATCGTCGATACGCAGTATTTT
>NA|TRBV7-9|TRBJ1-6|TRBD1|14
CASSGDRDNSPLHF
TGTGCCAGCAGCGGGGACAGGGACAATTCACCCCTCCACTTT
>NA|TRBV28|TRBJ2-7|TRBD1|17
CASSFLSTRTGTYEQYF
TGTGCCAGCAGTTTTCTCTCCACCCGGACAGGGACCTACGAGCAGTACTTC
>NA|TRBV7-9|TRBJ2-5|NA|14
CASSFGGVKETQYF
TGTGCCAGCAGCTTTGGAGGTGTCAAAGAGACCCAGTACTTC
>few|TRBV9|TRBJ2-3|NA|15
CASSATDDRADTQYF
TGTGCCAGCAGCGCAACGGATGACCGGGCAGATACGCAGTATTTT
>NA|TRBV29-1|TRBJ1-2|TRBD1|16
CSVEGTELGLGYGYTF
TGCAGCGTTGAGGGGACAGAACTTGGCTTGGGCTATGGCTACACCTTC
>NA|TRBV4-3|TRBJ1-4|TRBD1|16
CASSPRPGQGIEKLFF
TGCGCCAGCAGCCCTCGCCCGGGACAGGGGATAGAAAAACTGTTTTTT
>NA|TRBV6-5|TRBJ2-7|NA|13
CASSYSGPYEQYF
TGTGCCAGCAGTTACTCGGGGCCCTACGAGCAGTACTTC
>NA|TRBV15|TRBJ2-2|NA|15
CATSGGGRNTGELFF
TGTGCCACCTCCGGGGGCGGGAGGAACACCGGGGAGCTGTTTTTT